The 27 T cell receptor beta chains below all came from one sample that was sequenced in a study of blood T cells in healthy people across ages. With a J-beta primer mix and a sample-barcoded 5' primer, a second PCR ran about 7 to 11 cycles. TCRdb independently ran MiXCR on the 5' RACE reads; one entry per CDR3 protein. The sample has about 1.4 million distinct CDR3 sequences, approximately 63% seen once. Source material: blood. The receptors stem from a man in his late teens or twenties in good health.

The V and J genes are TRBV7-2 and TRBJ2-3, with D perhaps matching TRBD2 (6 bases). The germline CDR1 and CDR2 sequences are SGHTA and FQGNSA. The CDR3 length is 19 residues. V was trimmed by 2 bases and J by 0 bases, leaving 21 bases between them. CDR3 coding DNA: TGTGCCAGCAGCTTACGTCCGGTCATCAAGGAGGGAAGCACAGATACGCAGTATTTT. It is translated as CASSLRPVIKEGSTDTQYF.

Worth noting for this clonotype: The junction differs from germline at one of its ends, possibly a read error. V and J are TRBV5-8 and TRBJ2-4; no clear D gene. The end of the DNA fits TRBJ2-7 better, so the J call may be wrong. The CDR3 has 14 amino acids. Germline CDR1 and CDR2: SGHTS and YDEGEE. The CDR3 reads CAGSLAPGSYEQYF. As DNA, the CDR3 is TGTGCCGGCAGCTTGGCCCCAGGCTCCTACGAGCAGTACTTC.

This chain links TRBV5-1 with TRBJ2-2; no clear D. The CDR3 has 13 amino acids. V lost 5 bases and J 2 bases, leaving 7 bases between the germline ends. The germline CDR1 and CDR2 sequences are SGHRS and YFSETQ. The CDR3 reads CASSEVNTGELFF. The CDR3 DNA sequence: TGCGCCAGCAGTGAAGTAAACACCGGGGAGCTGTTTTTT.

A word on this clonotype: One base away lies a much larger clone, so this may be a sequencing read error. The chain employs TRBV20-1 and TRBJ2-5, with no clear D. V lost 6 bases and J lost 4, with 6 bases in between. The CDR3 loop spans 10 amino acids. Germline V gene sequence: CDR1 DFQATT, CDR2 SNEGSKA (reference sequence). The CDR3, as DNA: TGCAGTGCCCCGGGAGAGACCCAGTACTTC. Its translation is CSAPGETQYF.

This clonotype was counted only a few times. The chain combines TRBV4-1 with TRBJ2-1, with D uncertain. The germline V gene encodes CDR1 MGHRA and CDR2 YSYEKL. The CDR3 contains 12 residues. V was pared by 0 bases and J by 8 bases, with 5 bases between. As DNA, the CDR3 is TGCGCCAGCAGCCAAGAGATAGATGAGCAGTTCTTC. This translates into CASSQEIDEQFF.

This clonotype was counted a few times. The CDR3: CASSLEGTRGVEAFF. The CDR3 DNA follows: TGCGCCAGCAGCTTGGAAGGCACCCGTGGGGTTGAAGCTTTCTTT. This chain links TRBV5-1 with TRBJ1-1; no firm D call. CDR1 and CDR2 (germline): SGHRS, YFSETQ. The CDR3 totals 15 residues. V was shortened by 0 bases and J by 7 bases, with 16 bases between the two germline ends.

CDR3 nucleotide sequence: TGTGCCAGCAGTTCTGGGGGCTCCTATGGCTACACCTTC. Encoded protein: CASSSGGSYGYTF. V gene TRBV12-3 or TRBV12-4 combines with J gene TRBJ1-2; tentative D call: TRBD1 (6 bases). The CDR3 spans 13 residues. V was pared by 4 bases and J by 4 bases, with 10 bases between.

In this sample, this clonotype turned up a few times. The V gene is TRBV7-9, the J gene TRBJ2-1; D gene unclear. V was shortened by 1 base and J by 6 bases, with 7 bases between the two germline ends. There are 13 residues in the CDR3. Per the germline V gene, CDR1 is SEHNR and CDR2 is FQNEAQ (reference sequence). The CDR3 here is CASSLGAVNEQFF. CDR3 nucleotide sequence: TGTGCCAGCAGCTTAGGCGCGGTCAATGAGCAGTTCTTC.

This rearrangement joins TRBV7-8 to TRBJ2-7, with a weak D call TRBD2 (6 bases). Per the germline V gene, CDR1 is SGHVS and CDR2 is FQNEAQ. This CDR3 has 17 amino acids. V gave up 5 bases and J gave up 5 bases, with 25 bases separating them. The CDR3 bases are TGTGCCAGCAGCCCAGGAAACTACGGGAGCCCTCCCAACGAGCAGTACTTC. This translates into CASSPGNYGSPPNEQYF.

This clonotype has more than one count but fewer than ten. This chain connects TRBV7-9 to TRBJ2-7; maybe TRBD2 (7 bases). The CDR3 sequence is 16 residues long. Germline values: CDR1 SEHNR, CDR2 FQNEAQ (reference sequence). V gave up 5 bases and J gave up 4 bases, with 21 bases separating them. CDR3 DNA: TGTGCCAGCAGCACAACGGGGGGCCCTGGCTTTTACGAGCAGTACTTC. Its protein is CASSTTGGPGFYEQYF.

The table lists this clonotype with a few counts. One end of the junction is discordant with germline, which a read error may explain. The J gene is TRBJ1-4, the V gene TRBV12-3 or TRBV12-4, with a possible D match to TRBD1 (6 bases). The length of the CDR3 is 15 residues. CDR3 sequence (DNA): TGTGCTAGCAGTTTTGGGGGCAGGGGTAATGAAAAACTGTTTTTT. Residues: CASSFGGRGNEKLFF.

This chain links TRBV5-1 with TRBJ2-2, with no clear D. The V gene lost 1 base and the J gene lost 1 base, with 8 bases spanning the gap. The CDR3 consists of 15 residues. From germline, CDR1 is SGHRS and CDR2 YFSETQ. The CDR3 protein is CASSLTPVNTGELFF. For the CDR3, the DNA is TGCGCCAGCAGCTTGACGCCAGTGAACACCGGGGAGCTGTTTTTT.

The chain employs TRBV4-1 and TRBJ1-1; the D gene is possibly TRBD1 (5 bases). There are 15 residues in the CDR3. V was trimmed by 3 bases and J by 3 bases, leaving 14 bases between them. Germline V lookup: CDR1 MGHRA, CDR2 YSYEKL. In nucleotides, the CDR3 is TGCGCCAGCAGCCAGAGTCGCAGGGCAGACACTGAAGCTTTCTTT. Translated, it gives CASSQSRRADTEAFF.

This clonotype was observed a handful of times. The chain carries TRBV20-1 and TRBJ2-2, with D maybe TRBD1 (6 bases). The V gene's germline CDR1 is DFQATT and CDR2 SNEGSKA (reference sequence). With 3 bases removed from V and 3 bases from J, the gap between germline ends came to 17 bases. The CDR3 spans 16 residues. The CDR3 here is CSARALWTAYTGELFF. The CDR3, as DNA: TGCAGTGCTAGGGCCTTGTGGACAGCATACACCGGGGAGCTGTTTTTT.

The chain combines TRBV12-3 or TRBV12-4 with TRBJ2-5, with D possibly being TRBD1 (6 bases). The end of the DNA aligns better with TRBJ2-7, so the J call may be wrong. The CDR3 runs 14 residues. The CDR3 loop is CASNQGRDLYEQYF. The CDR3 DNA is TGTGCCAGCAATCAGGGGCGCGATCTTTACGAGCAGTACTTC.

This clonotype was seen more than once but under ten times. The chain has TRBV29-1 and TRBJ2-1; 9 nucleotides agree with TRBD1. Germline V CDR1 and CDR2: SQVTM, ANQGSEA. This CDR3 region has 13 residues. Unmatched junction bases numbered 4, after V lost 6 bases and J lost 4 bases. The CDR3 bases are TGCAGCGTGGGAGGGACAGGGTACAATGAGCAGTTCTTC. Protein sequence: CSVGGTGYNEQFF.

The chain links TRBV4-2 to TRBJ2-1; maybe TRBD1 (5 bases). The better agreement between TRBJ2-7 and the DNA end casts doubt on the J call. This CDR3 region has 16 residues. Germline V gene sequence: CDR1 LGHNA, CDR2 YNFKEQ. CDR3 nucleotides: TGTGCCAGCAGCCTCTCCCGGGCAGGGTTAGTAAACGAGCAGTACTTC. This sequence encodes CASSLSRAGLVNEQYF.

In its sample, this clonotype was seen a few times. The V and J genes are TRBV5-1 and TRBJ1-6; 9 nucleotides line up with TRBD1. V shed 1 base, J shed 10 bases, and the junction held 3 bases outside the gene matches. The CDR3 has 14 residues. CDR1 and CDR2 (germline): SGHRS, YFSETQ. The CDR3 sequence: CASSLTGGGSPLHF. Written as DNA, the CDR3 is TGCGCCAGCAGCTTGACAGGGGGCGGATCACCCCTCCACTTT.

CDR3 amino acids: CSARVLAGAVVFEQFF. The DNA of the CDR3 is TGCAGTGCTAGGGTACTAGCGGGAGCCGTTGTTTTTGAGCAGTTCTTC. The chain is built from TRBV20-1 and TRBJ2-1; TRBD2 agrees at 11 bases. In germline, CDR1 is DFQATT, CDR2 SNEGSKA (reference sequence). The length of the CDR3 is 16 residues. V shed 3 bases and J 9 bases; nucleotides not matched to a gene: 13.

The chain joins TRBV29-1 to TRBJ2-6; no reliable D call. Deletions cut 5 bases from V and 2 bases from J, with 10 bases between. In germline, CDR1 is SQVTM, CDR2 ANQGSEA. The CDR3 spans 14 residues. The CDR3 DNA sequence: TGCAGCGTTAGTGAACCCACTGGGGCCAACGTCCTGACTTTC. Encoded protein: CSVSEPTGANVLTF.

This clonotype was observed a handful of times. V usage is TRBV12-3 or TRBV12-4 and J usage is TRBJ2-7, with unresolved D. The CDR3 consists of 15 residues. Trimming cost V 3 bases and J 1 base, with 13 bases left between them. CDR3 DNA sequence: TGTGCCAGCAGTTTGGTGGACGGTAGGTCCTACGAGCAGTACTTC. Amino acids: CASSLVDGRSYEQYF.

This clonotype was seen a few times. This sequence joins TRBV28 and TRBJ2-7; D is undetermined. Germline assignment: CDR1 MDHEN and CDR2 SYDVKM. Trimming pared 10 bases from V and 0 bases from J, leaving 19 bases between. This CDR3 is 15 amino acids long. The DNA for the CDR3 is TGTGCCACTTCGTCGTTGGGCTTGAACTCCTACGAGCAGTACTTC. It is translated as CATSSLGLNSYEQYF.

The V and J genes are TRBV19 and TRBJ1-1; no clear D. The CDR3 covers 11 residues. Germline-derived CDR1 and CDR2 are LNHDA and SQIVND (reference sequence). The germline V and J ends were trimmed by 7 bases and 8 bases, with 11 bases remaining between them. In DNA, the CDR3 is TGTGCCAGTACCGATAGATTAGAAGCTTTCTTT. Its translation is CASTDRLEAFF. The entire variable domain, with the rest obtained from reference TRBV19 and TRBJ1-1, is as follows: DGGITQSPKYLFRKEGQNVTLSCEQNLNHDAMYWYRQDPGQGLRLIYYSQIVNDFQKGDIAEGYSVSREKKESFPLTVTSAQKNPTAFYLCASTDRLEAFFGQGTRLTVV.

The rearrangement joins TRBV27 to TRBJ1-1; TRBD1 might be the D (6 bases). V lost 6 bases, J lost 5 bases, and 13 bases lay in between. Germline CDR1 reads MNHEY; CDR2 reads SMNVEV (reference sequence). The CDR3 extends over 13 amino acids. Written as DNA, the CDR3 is TGTGCCAGCAGGATGACAGGAGCTACTGAAGCTTTCTTT. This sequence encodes CASRMTGATEAFF.

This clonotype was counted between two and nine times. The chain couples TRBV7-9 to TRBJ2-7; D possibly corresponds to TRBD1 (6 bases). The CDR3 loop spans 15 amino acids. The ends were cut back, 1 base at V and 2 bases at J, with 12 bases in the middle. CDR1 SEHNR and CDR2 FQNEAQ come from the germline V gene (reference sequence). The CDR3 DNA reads TGTGCCAGCAGCTTAGGCTCCAGGGGCGCCTACGAGCAGTACTTC. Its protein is CASSLGSRGAYEQYF.

CDR3 in amino acids: CASSSMALGGGRETQYF. The DNA for the CDR3 is TGTGCCAGCAGCTCAATGGCCCTAGGCGGGGGCCGAGAGACCCAGTACTTC. The chain recombines TRBV7-6 with TRBJ2-7; D might be TRBD2 (7 bases). The J call could be wrong; TRBJ2-5 is a better fit for the DNA end. CDR1 is SGHVS, CDR2 FNYEAQ, per germline. The length of the CDR3 is 17 residues.

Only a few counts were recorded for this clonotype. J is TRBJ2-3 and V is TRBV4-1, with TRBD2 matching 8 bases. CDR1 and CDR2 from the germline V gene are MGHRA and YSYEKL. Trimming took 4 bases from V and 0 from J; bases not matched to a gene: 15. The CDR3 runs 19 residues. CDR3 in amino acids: CASSPPGGAGGGSTDTQYF. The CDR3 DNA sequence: TGCGCCAGCAGCCCCCCCGGCGGGGCGGGGGGAGGTAGCACAGATACGCAGTATTTT.